What follows are 23 T cell receptor beta chains derived from one specimen sequenced in a study of T cell repertoires in cytomegalovirus infection. TCRdb used MiXCR to reprocess the reads, holding one entry per CDR3 protein. This table holds over 300,000 distinct CDR3 sequences, 17% found once. The sequenced sample consisted of PBMCs. The origin of the receptors is a human donor in good health (CMV status not recorded). Some clones in this sample may be carry-over from other donors' samples.

This sequence joins TRBV7-9 and TRBJ2-2, with D unresolved. There are 15 residues in the CDR3. V was trimmed by 1 base and J by 3 bases, leaving 9 bases between them. Germline values: CDR1 SEHNR, CDR2 FQNEAQ (reference sequence). The CDR3 spells CASSLDEIYTGELFF. The DNA for the CDR3 is TGTGCCAGCAGCTTAGACGAGATTTACACCGGGGAGCTGTTTTTT.

As to this clonotype: A much larger clone sits a single nucleotide away, making a read error possible. It is likely a read error, because the conserved phenylalanine at the end of the CDR3 is missing. The chain links TRBV7-2 to TRBJ1-1, with D possibly matching TRBD1 (5 bases). V was trimmed by 1 base and J by 6 bases, leaving 15 bases between them. CDR3 length: 15 residues. Germline V CDR1 and CDR2: SGHTA, FQGNSA. The CDR3 spells CASSLGGRLDAEAFS. As DNA, the CDR3 is TGTGCCAGCAGCTTAGGGGGCAGATTGGACGCTGAAGCTTTCTCT.

This clonotype was recorded many times. The rearrangement links TRBV28 to TRBJ1-5; no reliable D call. V lost 6 bases to trimming and J lost 2 bases, with 11 bases between them. This CDR3 spans 14 amino acids. Germline V gene sequence: CDR1 MDHEN, CDR2 SYDVKM. The CDR3 spells CASRTPGGNQPQHF. CDR3 in DNA: TGTGCCAGCAGAACGCCTGGGGGCAATCAGCCCCAGCATTTT.

This clonotype was detected many times. The rearrangement uses TRBV7-2 and TRBJ2-7, with 7 positions matching TRBD1. Germline V gene sequence: CDR1 SGHTA, CDR2 FQGNSA. The CDR3 contains 12 residues. The V gene end was trimmed by 8 bases and the J gene end by 1 base; junction bases not matched to a gene: 2. In nucleotides, the CDR3 is TGTGCCAGCGGGACAGAGTCCTACGAGCAGTACTTC. It is translated as CASGTESYEQYF.

At least ten counts were recorded for this clonotype. The rearrangement joins TRBV12-3 or TRBV12-4 to TRBJ1-2, with TRBD1 as a possible D gene (5 bases). The CDR3 covers 14 residues. V gave up 4 bases and J gave up 2 bases, with 11 bases separating them. The chain's CDR3 is CASSSLDTNYGYTF. The CDR3 nucleotides are TGTGCCAGCAGTTCCTTGGACACGAACTATGGCTACACCTTC.

Concerning this clonotype itself: The germline gene is not matched at one end of the junction; a read error may be the cause. The J gene is TRBJ1-4, the V gene TRBV19, with TRBD1 matching over 9 bases. This CDR3 is 15 amino acids long. Germline V lookup: CDR1 LNHDA, CDR2 SQIVND (reference sequence). For the CDR3, the DNA is TGTGCCAGTAGTATAACAGGGGGCCAAGGTGAAAAACTGTATTTT. Its translation: CASSITGGQGEKLYF. Drawing the rest from reference TRBV19 and TRBJ1-4, the complete variable domain is DGGITQSPKYLFRKEGQNVTLSCEQNLNHDAMYWYRQDPGQGLRLIYYSQIVNDFQKGDIAEGYSVSREKKESFPLTVTSAQKNPTAFYLCASSITGGQGEKLYFGSGTQLSVL.

As regards this clonotype: The junction differs from germline at one of its ends, possibly a read error. The chain combines TRBV6-1 with TRBJ1-3; D is perhaps TRBD1 (5 bases). The CDR3 runs to 14 residues. Germline V gene sequence: CDR1 MNHNS, CDR2 SASEGT. The CDR3 bases are TGTGCCAGCAGTGCCGACTTGCAGGGAAGCACCATATATTTT. Translation: CASSADLQGSTIYF.

The chain carries TRBV7-9 and TRBJ2-1; tentatively, D is TRBD1 or TRBD2 (5 bases each). Germline V gene lookup returns CDR1 SEHNR and CDR2 FQNEAQ (reference sequence). Trimming stripped 6 bases from V and 3 bases from J, with 18 bases between. The CDR3 consists of 16 residues. CDR3 DNA: TGTGCCAGCAGGGTTAGCCTTCGGGGCCGCTACAATGAGCAGTTCTTC. Translated: CASRVSLRGRYNEQFF. Full variable domain (rest looked up from reference TRBV7-9 and TRBJ2-1): DTGVSQNPRHKITKRGQNVTFRCDPISEHNRLYWYRQTLGQGPEFLTYFQNEAQLEKSRLLSDRFSAERPKGSFSTLEIQRTEQGDSAMYLCASRVSLRGRYNEQFFGPGTRLTVL.

The CDR3 reads CSVEGGIYEQYF. CDR3 nucleotides: TGCAGTGTCGAGGGGGGGATCTACGAGCAGTACTTC. V usage is TRBV20-1 and J usage is TRBJ2-7, with D possibly TRBD2 on 7 matching bases. CDR1 DFQATT and CDR2 SNEGSKA come from the germline V gene (reference sequence). V lost 7 bases, J lost 3 bases, and 13 bases lay in between. CDR3 length: 12 amino acids.

The chain carries TRBV11-2 and TRBJ1-6, with D possibly being TRBD1 (6 bases). Germline V gene data show CDR1 as SGHAT and CDR2 as FQNNGV. V dropped 3 bases and J dropped 14 bases, with 26 bases sitting between them. The CDR3 runs 17 residues. The CDR3: CASSFPSQVGRGRSLHF. The DNA for the CDR3 is TGTGCCAGCAGCTTCCCCTCCCAGGTGGGCAGGGGTCGGTCCCTCCACTTT.

The chain combines TRBV5-4 with TRBJ2-5; D assignment may be TRBD1 or TRBD2 (6 bases each). The CDR3 is made up of 13 amino acids. Germline V gene sequence: CDR1 SGHNT, CDR2 YYREEE (reference sequence). V was clipped by 0 bases and J by 9 bases, with 12 bases between them. The chain's CDR3 is CASSLEGGLAQYF. For the CDR3, the DNA is TGTGCCAGCAGCTTGGAAGGGGGGTTGGCCCAGTACTTC.

This chain uses TRBV6-5 with TRBJ1-1; D possibly corresponds to TRBD1 (6 bases). The germline V gene has CDR1 MNHEY and CDR2 SVGAGI. Between the trimmed V and J ends, which lost 1 base and 5 bases, there was a span of 14 bases. The CDR3 spans 15 residues. The CDR3 is CASSYLGRGDTEAFF. The CDR3 bases are TGTGCCAGCAGTTACTTAGGCAGGGGTGATACTGAAGCTTTCTTT.

Only a few counts were recorded for this clonotype. This chain links TRBV6-5 with TRBJ2-1, with D perhaps matching TRBD2 (6 bases). The CDR3 consists of 15 residues. Germline V gene sequence: CDR1 MNHEY, CDR2 SVGAGI. V lost 2 bases to trimming and J lost 5 bases, with 13 bases between them. Written as DNA, the CDR3 is TGTGCCAGCAGTTACCAATCGGCGGGAAACAATGAGCAGTTCTTC. This sequence encodes CASSYQSAGNNEQFF.

The rearrangement joins TRBV2 to TRBJ2-3, with D maybe TRBD2 (5 bases). V lost 10 bases and J 2 bases, leaving 19 bases between the germline ends. Looked up from germline, CDR1 is SNHLY and CDR2 is FYNNEI. This CDR3 is 15 amino acids long. The CDR3 is CANTKRSGHTDTQYF. The CDR3 DNA is TGTGCCAACACTAAGCGGTCGGGCCACACAGATACGCAGTATTTT. The variable domain in full, with the rest retrieved from reference TRBV2 and TRBJ2-3, is EPEVTQTPSHQVTQMGQEVILRCVPISNHLYFYWYRQILGQKVEFLVSFYNNEISEKSEIFDDQFSVERPDGSNFTLKIRSTKLEDSAMYFCANTKRSGHTDTQYFGPGTRLTVL.

In its sample, this clonotype was seen a few times. The chain carries TRBV6-6 and TRBJ2-1, with D hard to call. The CDR3 spans 13 residues. Germline CDR1 MNHNY, CDR2 SVGAGI (reference sequence). Trimming stripped 10 bases from V and 7 bases from J, with 17 bases between. The CDR3 bases are TGTGCCACCAACGGCCGAAACGTTAATGAGCAGTTCTTC. It codes for CATNGRNVNEQFF.

Worth noting for this clonotype: It may be a read error: a sequence one base away is much more abundant. This chain joins TRBV7-6 and TRBJ1-1, with D uncertain. Germline CDR1 SGHVS, CDR2 FNYEAQ. This CDR3 is built from 13 residues. The CDR3 region has the DNA TGTGCCGGCAGCTCTGTACGGGGCACTGAAGCTTTCTTT. This encodes CAGSSVRGTEAFF.

This chain links TRBV28 with TRBJ2-5; TRBD2 aligns across 9 bases. The ends lost 7 bases at V and 5 bases at J; junction bases unmatched: 11. The CDR3 contains 15 residues. CDR1 MDHEN and CDR2 SYDVKM come from the germline V gene. CDR3 loop: CASNSGTSLGETQYF. The CDR3 nucleotides are TGTGCCAGCAATTCCGGGACTAGCCTCGGGGAGACCCAGTACTTC.

This clonotype occurred many times. This sequence joins TRBV7-2 and TRBJ2-7, with TRBD2 matching 14 bases. The CDR3 length is 15 residues. After removal of 4 bases from V and 7 bases from J, the junction contained 6 bases not matched to a gene. Germline values: CDR1 SGHTA, CDR2 FQGNSA. The CDR3 DNA sequence: TGTGCCAGCAGCTCCAGACTAGCGGGGGGGCGGGAGCAGTACTTC. Amino acids: CASSSRLAGGREQYF.

In its sample, this clonotype was seen a few times. This sequence joins TRBV18 and TRBJ1-2; D is ambiguous. The CDR3 has 13 amino acids. V lost 1 base and J 8 bases, leaving 11 bases between the germline ends. Germline CDR1 KGHSH, CDR2 LQKENI. In nucleotides, the CDR3 is TGTGCCAGCTCACCACTCGCCAATTCCGGCTACACCTTC. The encoded protein is CASSPLANSGYTF.

The chain carries TRBV6-2 or TRBV6-3 and TRBJ1-1; D not certain. The germline V gene encodes CDR1 MNHEY and CDR2 SVGEGT. V shed 1 base and J shed 3 bases, with 12 bases lying between them. This CDR3 spans 15 amino acids. The CDR3 region has the DNA TGTGCCAGCAGTTACTTTTTATCACGGGACACTGAAGCTTTCTTT. It codes for CASSYFLSRDTEAFF.

This clonotype was counted many times. The chain carries TRBV7-2 and TRBJ1-6; the D is unclear. V was shortened by 1 base and J by 0 bases, with 10 bases between the two germline ends. The CDR3 is made up of 17 amino acids. Germline CDR1 and CDR2: SGHTA and FQGNSA. The CDR3 DNA follows: TGTGCCAGCAGCTTAGTCAAGGGAAGCTCCTATAATTCACCCCTCCACTTT. Encoded protein: CASSLVKGSSYNSPLHF. Variable domain in full (rest from reference TRBV7-2 and TRBJ1-6): GAGVSQSPSNKVTEKGKDVELRCDPISGHTALYWYRQSLGQGLEFLIYFQGNSAPDKSGLPSDRFSAERTGGSVSTLTIQRTQQEDSAVYLCASSLVKGSSYNSPLHFGNGTRLTVT.

The rearrangement joins TRBV6-6 to TRBJ2-2; D not certain. Germline-derived CDR1 and CDR2 are MNHNY and SVGAGI (reference sequence). V lost 0 bases and J 5 bases, leaving 4 bases between the germline ends. The CDR3 runs 13 residues. The CDR3 protein is CASSYSATGELFF. DNA for the CDR3: TGTGCCAGCAGTTACTCAGCTACCGGGGAGCTGTTTTTT.

The chain joins TRBV12-3 or TRBV12-4 to TRBJ2-1; D is undetermined. The CDR3 loop spans 13 amino acids. Trimming shortened V by 5 bases and J by 9 bases, and 14 bases separated the two germline ends. The CDR3, as DNA: TGTGCCAGCAGTCCTTCTATAAACGGTGAGCAGTTCTTC. It encodes CASSPSINGEQFF.